Listed below are T cell receptor beta chains from one sample, sequenced in a study of shared clonotypes between healthy human individuals. Repertoires were generated with immunoSEQ multiplex PCR, while TCRdb's copy carries only in-frame clones and drops some. The sample records about 1.5 million clones, approximately 98% being singletons. The sample consisted of naive CD4+ T cells sorted from blood. Source of these receptors: a man under 40 in good health. Each CDR3 is given with its conserved first and last residue. Each record gives: CDR3 length, D gene, V gene, J gene, clone size, CDR3 DNA, CDR3 protein. The D gene is left open where the match is weak. Clone size is given for some rows only: seen once, a few or many times, or a class if the clone is expanded.

13,.,TRBV5-1,TRBJ2-3,.,TGCGCCAGCAGCAGTACTAGCACAGATACGCAGTATTTT,CASSSTSTDTQYF
14,.,TRBV5-1,TRBJ2-5,.,TGCGCCAGCAGTCTCCTGGGGGCGCAAGGGACCCAGTACTTC,CASSLLGAQGTQYF
15,.,TRBV7-9,TRBJ2-3,once,TGTGCCAGCAGCTTAATTAGCTGGAGCACAGATACGCAGTATTTT,CASSLISWSTDTQYF
12,.,TRBV9,TRBJ1-5,.,TGTGCCAGCAGCGTAAACGATCAGCCCCAGCATTTT,CASSVNDQPQHF
15,.,TRBV15,TRBJ2-1,.,TGTGCCACCAGGGGGGGCCAGTTTCGGGTCCATGAGCAGTTCTTC,CATRGGQFRVHEQFF
14,TRBD2,TRBV11-2,TRBJ2-5,.,TGTGCCAGCAGCTTTATTACTAGCGCCGAGACCCAGTACTTC,CASSFITSAETQYF
13,.,TRBV10-3,TRBJ2-5,.,TGTGCCATCAGTGATTTGAGGGCAGAGACCCAGTACTTC,CAISDLRAETQYF
15,.,TRBV28,TRBJ2-7,.,TGTGCCAGCAGTTCGTGGCTCGTCAGGGTGGACGAGCAGTACTTC,CASSSWLVRVDEQYF
12,.,TRBV28,TRBJ2-7,.,TGTGCCACCGGGATAGGGCCCTACGAGCAGTACTTC,CATGIGPYEQYF
15,TRBD1,TRBV15,TRBJ2-5,once,TGTGCCACCAGCAGAGAAGGACAGGGTTTTGAGACCCAGTACTTC,CATSREGQGFETQYF
15,.,TRBV28,TRBJ1-4,.,TGTGCCAGCAGTTTTGGTGGACAGCAGAATGAAAAACTGTTTTTT,CASSFGGQQNEKLFF
17,TRBD2,TRBV19,TRBJ2-1,.,TGTGCCAGTAGTACTCTTTCGGGAGGGCCCAACGTCAATGAGCAGTTCTTC,CASSTLSGGPNVNEQFF
17,TRBD1,TRBV11-2,TRBJ1-1,.,TGTGCCAGCAGCCCGGGACAGGGAAAAAGTGTGAACACTGAAGCTTTCTTT,CASSPGQGKSVNTEAFF
16,TRBD2,TRBV9,TRBJ2-1,.,TGTGCCAGCAGCGAGAAGGGGACTAGTCTTTACAATGAGCAGTTCTTC,CASSEKGTSLYNEQFF
17,.,TRBV28,TRBJ1-5,.,TGTGCCAGCTCTTACCGATTAGGTGGCACCCAAGATCAGCCCCAGCATTTT,CASSYRLGGTQDQPQHF
15,.,TRBV4-1,TRBJ1-4,.,TGCGCCAGCAGCCCATCGGGGGTGTCAGATGAAAAACTGTTTTTT,CASSPSGVSDEKLFF
13,.,TRBV5-1,TRBJ1-1,.,TGCGCCAGCAGCCTACAGGGTTCCACTGAAGCTTTCTTT,CASSLQGSTEAFF
15,TRBD2,TRBV10-1,TRBJ2-5,.,TGCGCCAGCAGTGATCGGACTAGCGGGAGAGAGACCCAGTACTTC,CASSDRTSGRETQYF
18,TRBD2,TRBV18,TRBJ2-7,once,TGTGCCAGCTCACCACTCGGAACTAGCGGGGCCCGGGTCTACGAGCAGTACTTC,CASSPLGTSGARVYEQYF
14,.,TRBV7-3,TRBJ2-1,.,TGTGCCAGCAGCTCCAGGGGTTCGGGCAATGAGCAGTTCTTC,CASSSRGSGNEQFF